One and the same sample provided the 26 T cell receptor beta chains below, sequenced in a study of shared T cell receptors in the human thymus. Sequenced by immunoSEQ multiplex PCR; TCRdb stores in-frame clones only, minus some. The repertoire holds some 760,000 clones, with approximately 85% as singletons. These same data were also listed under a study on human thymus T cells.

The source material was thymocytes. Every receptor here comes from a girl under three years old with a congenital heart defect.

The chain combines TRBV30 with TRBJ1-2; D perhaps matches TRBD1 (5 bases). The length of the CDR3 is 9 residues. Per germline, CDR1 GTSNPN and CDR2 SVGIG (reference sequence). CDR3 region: CAGGTGYTF. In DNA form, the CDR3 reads TGTGCAGGCGGGACCGGCTACACCTTC.

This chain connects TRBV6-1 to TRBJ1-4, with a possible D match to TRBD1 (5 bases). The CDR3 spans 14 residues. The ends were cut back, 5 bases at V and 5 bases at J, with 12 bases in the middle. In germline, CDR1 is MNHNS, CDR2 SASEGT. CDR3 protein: CASSPQAGNEKLFF. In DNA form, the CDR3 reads TGTGCCAGCAGTCCACAGGCGGGGAATGAAAAACTGTTTTTT.

CDR3 nucleotide sequence: TGTGCCAGCACCTACCGACTAGCGGATAACAATGAGCAGTTCTTC. This translates into CASTYRLADNNEQFF. The chain couples TRBV6-5 to TRBJ2-1; TRBD2 matches 9 bases. CDR3 length: 15 residues. The germline gives CDR1 MNHEY, CDR2 SVGAGI. With V trimmed by 7 bases and J by 5 bases, 9 bases remained unmatched.

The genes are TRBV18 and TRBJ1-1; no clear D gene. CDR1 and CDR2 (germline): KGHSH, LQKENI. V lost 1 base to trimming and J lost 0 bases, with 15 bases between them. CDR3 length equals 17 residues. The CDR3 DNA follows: TGTGCCAGCTCACCACGGTCGGCGGGAACTATGAACACTGAAGCTTTCTTT. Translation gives CASSPRSAGTMNTEAFF.

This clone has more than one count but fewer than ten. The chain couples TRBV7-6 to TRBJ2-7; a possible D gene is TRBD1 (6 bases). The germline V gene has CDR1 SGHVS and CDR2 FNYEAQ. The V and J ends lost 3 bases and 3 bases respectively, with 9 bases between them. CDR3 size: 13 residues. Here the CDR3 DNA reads TGTGCCAGCAGCTTGGACAGACACTACGAGCAGTACTTC. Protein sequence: CASSLDRHYEQYF.

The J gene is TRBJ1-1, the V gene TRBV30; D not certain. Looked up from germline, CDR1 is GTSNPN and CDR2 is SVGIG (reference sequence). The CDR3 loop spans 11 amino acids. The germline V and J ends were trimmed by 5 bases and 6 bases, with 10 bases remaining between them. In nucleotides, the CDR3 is TGTGCCTGGGAGGGTGTTTCTGAAGCTTTCTTT. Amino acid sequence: CAWEGVSEAFF.

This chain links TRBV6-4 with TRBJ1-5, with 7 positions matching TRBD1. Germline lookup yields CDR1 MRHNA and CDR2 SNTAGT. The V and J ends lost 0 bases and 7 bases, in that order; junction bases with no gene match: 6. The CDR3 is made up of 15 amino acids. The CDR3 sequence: CASSDSGRGRQPQHF. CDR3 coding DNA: TGTGCCAGCAGTGACTCGGGAAGGGGGCGCCAGCCCCAGCATTTT.

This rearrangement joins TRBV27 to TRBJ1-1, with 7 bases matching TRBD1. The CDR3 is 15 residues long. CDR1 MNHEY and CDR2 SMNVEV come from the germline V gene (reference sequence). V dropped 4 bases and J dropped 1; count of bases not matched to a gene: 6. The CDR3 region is CASSSRDRENTEAFF. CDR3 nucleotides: TGTGCCAGCAGTTCGCGGGACAGAGAGAACACTGAAGCTTTCTTT.

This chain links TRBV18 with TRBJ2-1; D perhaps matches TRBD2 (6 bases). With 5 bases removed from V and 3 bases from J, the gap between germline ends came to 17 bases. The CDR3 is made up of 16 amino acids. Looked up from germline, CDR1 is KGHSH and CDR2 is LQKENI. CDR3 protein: CASSATSPENYNEQFF. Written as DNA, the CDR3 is TGTGCCAGCTCAGCTACTAGCCCTGAAAACTACAATGAGCAGTTCTTC.

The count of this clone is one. The CDR3 sequence: CASSASPRGGQETQYF. DNA of the CDR3: TGTGCCAGCAGCGCAAGCCCACGGGGGGGCCAAGAGACCCAGTACTTC. The V call is TRBV9, the J call TRBJ2-5; 8 nucleotides match TRBD2. The CDR3 totals 16 residues. In germline, CDR1 is SGDLS, CDR2 YYNGEE. Trimming took 3 bases from V and 1 from J; bases not matched to a gene: 8.

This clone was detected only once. CDR3 loop: CASSHPGGAYYGYTF. Written as DNA, the CDR3 is TGTGCCAGCAGCCACCCGGGGGGCGCGTACTATGGCTACACCTTC. The chain employs TRBV7-9 and TRBJ1-2; D may be TRBD1 (6 bases). Trimming left V 5 bases short and J 3 bases short, with 16 bases between. The CDR3 is 15 residues long. The germline V gene has CDR1 SEHNR and CDR2 FQNEAQ (reference sequence).

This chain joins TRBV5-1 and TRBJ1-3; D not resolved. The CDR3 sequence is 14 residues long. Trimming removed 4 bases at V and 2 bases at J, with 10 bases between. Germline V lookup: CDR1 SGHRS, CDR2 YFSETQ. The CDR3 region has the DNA TGCGCCAGCAGCATCGGACTGCCTGGAAACACCATATATTTT. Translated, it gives CASSIGLPGNTIYF. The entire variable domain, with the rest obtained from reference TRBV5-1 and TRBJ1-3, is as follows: KAGVTQTPRYLIKTRGQQVTLSCSPISGHRSVSWYQQTPGQGLQFLFEYFSETQRNKGNFPGRFSGRQFSNSRSEMNVSTLELGDSALYLCASSIGLPGNTIYFGEGSWLTVV.

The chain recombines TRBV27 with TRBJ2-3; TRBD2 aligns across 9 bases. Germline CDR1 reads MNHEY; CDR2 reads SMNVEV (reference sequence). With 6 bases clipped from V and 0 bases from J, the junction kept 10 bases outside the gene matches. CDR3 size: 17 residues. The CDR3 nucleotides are TGTGCCAGCAGCTCTAGCGGGGAGGTTACTAGCACAGATACGCAGTATTTT. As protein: CASSSSGEVTSTDTQYF.

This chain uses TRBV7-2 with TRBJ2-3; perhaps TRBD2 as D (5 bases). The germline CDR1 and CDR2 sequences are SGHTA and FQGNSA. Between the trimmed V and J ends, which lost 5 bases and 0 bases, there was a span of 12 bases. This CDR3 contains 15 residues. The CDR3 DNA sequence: TGTGCCAGCAGCCGCGACTACGGGAGCACAGATACGCAGTATTTT. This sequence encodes CASSRDYGSTDTQYF.

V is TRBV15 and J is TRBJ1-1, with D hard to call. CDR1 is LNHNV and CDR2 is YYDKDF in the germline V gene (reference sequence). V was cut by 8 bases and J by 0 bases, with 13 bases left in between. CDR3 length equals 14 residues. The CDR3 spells CATGDGPMNTEAFF. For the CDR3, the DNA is TGTGCCACCGGAGACGGTCCCATGAACACTGAAGCTTTCTTT.

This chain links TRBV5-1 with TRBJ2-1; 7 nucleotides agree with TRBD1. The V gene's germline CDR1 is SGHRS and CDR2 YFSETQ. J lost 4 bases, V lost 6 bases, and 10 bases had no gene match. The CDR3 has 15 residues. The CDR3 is CASTPTGARYNEQFF. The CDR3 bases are TGCGCCAGCACCCCTACAGGGGCGAGGTACAATGAGCAGTTCTTC.

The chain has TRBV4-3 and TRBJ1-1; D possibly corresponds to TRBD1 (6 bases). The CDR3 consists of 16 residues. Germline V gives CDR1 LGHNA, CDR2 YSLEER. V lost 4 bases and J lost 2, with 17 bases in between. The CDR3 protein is CASSRGQKTGNTEAFF. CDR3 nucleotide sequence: TGCGCCAGCAGCCGCGGACAAAAGACAGGAAACACTGAAGCTTTCTTT.

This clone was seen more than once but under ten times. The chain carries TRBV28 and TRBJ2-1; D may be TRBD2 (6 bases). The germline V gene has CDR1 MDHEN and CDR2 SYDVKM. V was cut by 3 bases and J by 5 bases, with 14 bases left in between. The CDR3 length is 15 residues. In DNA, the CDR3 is TGTGCCAGCAGTTTTCCGGGACTTACACACAATGAGCAGTTCTTC. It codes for CASSFPGLTHNEQFF. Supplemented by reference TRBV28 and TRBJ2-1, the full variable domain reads DVKVTQSSRYLVKRTGEKVFLECVQDMDHENMFWYRQDPGLGLRLIYFSYDVKMKEKGDIPEGYSVSREKKERFSLILESASTNQTSMYLCASSFPGLTHNEQFFGPGTRLTVL.

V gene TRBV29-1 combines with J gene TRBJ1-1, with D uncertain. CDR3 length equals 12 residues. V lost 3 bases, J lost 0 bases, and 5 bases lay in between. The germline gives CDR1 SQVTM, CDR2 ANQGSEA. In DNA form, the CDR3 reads TGCAGCGTTGAGGAGGTGAACACTGAAGCTTTCTTT. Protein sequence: CSVEEVNTEAFF.

The CDR3 DNA reads TGTGCCAGCAGTTACCCTGCTCTTGGAGCCTCTGAAGCTTTCTTT. This translates into CASSYPALGASEAFF. The rearrangement joins TRBV6-5 to TRBJ1-1; no reliable D call. Looked up from germline, CDR1 is MNHEY and CDR2 is SVGAGI. Trimming stripped 2 bases from V and 6 bases from J, with 16 bases between. The CDR3 consists of 15 residues.

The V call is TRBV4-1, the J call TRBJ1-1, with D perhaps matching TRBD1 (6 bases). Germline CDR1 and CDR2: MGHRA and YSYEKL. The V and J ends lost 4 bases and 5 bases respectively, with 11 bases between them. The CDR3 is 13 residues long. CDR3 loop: CASSLGTSTEAFF. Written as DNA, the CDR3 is TGCGCCAGCAGCCTCGGGACATCTACTGAAGCTTTCTTT.

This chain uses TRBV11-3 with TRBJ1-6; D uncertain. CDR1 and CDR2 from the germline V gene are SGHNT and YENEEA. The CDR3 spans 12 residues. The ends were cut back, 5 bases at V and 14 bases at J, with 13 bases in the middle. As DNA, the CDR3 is TGTGCCAGCAGCGCCCGTTCGGGGACCCTCCACTTT. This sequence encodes CASSARSGTLHF.

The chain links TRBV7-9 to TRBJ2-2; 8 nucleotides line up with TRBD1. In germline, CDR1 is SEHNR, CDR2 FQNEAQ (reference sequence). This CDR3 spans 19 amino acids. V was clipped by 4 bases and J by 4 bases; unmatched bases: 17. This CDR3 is CASSSPTTGGRPSTGELFF. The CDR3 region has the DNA TGTGCCAGCAGCTCCCCCACAACAGGGGGGCGTCCCTCCACCGGGGAGCTGTTTTTT.

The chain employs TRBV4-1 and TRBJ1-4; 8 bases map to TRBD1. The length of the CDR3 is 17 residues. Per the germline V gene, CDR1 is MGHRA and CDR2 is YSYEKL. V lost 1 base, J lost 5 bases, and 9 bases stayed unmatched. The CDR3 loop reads CASSQATGERLNEKLFF. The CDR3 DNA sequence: TGCGCCAGCAGCCAAGCGACAGGGGAGCGGCTGAATGAAAAACTGTTTTTT.

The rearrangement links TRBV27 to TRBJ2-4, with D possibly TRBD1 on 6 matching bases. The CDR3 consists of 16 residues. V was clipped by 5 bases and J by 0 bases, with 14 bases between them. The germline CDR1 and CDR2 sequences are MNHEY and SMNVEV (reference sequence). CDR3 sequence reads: CASSPLDRRAKNIQYF. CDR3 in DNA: TGTGCCAGCAGTCCCCTCGACAGGAGAGCCAAAAACATTCAGTACTTC.

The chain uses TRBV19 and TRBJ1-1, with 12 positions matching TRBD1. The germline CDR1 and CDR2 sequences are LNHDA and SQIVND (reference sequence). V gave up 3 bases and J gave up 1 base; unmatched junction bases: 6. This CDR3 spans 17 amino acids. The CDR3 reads CASSIKGTGGGNTEAFF. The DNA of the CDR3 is TGTGCCAGTAGTATTAAGGGGACAGGGGGCGGGAACACTGAAGCTTTCTTT. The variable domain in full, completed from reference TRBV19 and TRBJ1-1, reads DGGITQSPKYLFRKEGQNVTLSCEQNLNHDAMYWYRQDPGQGLRLIYYSQIVNDFQKGDIAEGYSVSREKKESFPLTVTSAQKNPTAFYLCASSIKGTGGGNTEAFFGQGTRLTVV.